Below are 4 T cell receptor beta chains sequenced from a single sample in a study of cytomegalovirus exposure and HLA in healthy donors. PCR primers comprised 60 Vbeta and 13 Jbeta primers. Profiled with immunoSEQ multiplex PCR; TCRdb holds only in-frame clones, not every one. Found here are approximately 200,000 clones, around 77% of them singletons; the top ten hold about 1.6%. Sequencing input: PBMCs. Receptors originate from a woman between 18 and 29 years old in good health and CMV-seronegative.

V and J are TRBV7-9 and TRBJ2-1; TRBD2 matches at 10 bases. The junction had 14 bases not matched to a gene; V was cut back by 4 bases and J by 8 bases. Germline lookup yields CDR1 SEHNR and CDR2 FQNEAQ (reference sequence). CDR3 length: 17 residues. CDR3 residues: CASSSPDLAGANDEQFF. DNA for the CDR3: TGTGCCAGCAGCTCACCTGACCTAGCGGGAGCTAACGATGAGCAGTTCTTC.

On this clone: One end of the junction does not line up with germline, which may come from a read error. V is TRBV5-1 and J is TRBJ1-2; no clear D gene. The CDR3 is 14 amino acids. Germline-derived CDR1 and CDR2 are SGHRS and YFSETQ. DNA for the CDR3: TGCGCCAGCAGCTTGGCAGAAACTAACTATGGCCACACCTTC. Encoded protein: CASSLAETNYGHTF.

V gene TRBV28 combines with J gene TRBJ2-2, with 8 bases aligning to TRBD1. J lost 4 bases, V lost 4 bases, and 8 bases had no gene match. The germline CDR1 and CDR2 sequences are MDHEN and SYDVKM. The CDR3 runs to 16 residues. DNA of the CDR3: TGTGCCAGCAGTTCCGGACAGGGAGCCCCCACCGGGGAGCTGTTTTTT. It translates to CASSSGQGAPTGELFF.

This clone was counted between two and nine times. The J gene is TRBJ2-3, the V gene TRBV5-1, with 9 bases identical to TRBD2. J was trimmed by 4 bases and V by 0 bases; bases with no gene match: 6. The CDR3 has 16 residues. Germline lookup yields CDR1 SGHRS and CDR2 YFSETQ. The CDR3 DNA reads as TGCGCCAGCAGCTTGGTTGGCGGGGGGGCCGCAGATACGCAGTATTTT. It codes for CASSLVGGGAADTQYF.